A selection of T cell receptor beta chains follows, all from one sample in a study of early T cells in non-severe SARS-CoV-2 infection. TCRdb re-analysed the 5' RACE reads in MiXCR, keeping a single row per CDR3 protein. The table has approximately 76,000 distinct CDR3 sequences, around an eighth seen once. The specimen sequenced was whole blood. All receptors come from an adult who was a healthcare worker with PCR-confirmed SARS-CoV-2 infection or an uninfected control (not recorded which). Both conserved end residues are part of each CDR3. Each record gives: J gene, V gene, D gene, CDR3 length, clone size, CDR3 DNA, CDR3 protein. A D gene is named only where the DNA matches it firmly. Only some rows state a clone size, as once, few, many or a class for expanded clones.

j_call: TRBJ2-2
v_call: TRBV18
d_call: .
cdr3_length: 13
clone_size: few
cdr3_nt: TGTGCCAGCTCACCAAGTGTGGACGGGGAGCTGTTTTTT
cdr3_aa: CASSPSVDGELFF

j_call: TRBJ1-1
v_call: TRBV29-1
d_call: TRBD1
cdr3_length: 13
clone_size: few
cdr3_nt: TGCAGCGCCTTACTAGGACAGGGGTCTGAAGCTTTCTTT
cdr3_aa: CSALLGQGSEAFF

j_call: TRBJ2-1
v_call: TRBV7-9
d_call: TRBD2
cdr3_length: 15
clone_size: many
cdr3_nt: TGTGCCAGCAGCTTAATAGCGGGGGGATACAATGAGCAGTTCTTC
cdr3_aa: CASSLIAGGYNEQFF

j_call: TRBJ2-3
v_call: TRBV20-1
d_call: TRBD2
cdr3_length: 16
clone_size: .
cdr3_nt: TGCAGTGCTAGAGATTCGGCGGGAGCGGAGTTAGATACGCAGTATTTT
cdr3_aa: CSARDSAGAELDTQYF

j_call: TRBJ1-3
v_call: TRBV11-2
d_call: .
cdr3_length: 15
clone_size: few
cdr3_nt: TGTGCCAGCAGCTTAGCAGGAGGGTCTGGAAACACCATATATTTT
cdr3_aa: CASSLAGGSGNTIYF

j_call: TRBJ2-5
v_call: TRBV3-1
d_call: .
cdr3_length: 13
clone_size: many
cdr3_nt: TGTGCCAGCAGCCAAGAAGTATTGGAGACCCAGTACTTC
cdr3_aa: CASSQEVLETQYF

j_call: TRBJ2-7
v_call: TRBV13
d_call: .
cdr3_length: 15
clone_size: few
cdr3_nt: TGTGCCAGCAGCTCCCGGGGACGGACTGCCTACGAGCAGTACTTC
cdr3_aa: CASSSRGRTAYEQYF

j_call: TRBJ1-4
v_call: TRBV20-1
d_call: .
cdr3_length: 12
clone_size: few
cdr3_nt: TGCAGTGCTAGTACGTTCATTGAAAAACTGTTTTTT
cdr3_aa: CSASTFIEKLFF

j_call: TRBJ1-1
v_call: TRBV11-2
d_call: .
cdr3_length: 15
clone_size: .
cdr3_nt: TGTGCCAGCAGCTCCGACAGGTCCATGAACACTGAAGCTTTCTTT
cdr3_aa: CASSSDRSMNTEAFF

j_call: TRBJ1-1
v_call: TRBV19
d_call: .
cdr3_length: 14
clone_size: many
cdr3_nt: TGTGCCAGTAGTATATCCAGCCTGAACACTGAAGCTTTCTTT
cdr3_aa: CASSISSLNTEAFF

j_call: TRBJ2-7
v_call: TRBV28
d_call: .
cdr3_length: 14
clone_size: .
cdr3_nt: TGTGCCAGCAGTGGGGGACACCTCTCCTACGAGCAGTACTTC
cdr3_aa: CASSGGHLSYEQYF

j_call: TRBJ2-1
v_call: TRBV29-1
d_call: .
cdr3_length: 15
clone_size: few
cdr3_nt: TGCAGCGTTGGTTTAGCCCGGGTTCCATACAATGAGCAGTTCTTC
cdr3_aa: CSVGLARVPYNEQFF

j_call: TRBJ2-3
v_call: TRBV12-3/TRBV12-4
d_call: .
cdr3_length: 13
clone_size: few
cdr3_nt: TGTGCCAGCAGTGCCCTAGGGGGTAGTACGCAGTATTTT
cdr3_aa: CASSALGGSTQYF

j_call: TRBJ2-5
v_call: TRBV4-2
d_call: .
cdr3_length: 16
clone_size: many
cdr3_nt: TGTGCCAGCAGCCAAGAAAGGTCACGGGGATCTGAGACCCAGTACTTC
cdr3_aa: CASSQERSRGSETQYF

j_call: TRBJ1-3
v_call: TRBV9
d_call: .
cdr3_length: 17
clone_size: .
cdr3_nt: TGTGCCAGCAGCCCGAGGGGTCAAGCTGTGGCCGGAAACACCATATATTTT
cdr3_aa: CASSPRGQAVAGNTIYF

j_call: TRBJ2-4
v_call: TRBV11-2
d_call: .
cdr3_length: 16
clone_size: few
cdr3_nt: TGTGCCAGCAGCAGTTATGTAGGACAGCCGAAAAACATTCAGTACTTC
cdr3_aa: CASSSYVGQPKNIQYF

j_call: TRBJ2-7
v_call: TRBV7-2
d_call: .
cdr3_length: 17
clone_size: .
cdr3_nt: TGTGCCAGCAGCTTAGGCTGGGGTAGCGGACGCTCCTACGAGCAGTACTTC
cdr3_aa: CASSLGWGSGRSYEQYF

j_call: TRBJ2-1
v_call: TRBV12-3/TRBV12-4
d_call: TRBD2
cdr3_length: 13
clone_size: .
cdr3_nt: TGTGCCAGCAGTTTGGGACTAGGCTATGAGCAGTTCTTC
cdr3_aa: CASSLGLGYEQFF

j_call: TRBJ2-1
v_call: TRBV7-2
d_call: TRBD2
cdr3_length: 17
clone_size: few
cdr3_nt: TGTGCCAGCAGCTTAGCGTTCAGCGGGGGGGCCGTCGGTGAGCAGTTCTTC
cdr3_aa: CASSLAFSGGAVGEQFF

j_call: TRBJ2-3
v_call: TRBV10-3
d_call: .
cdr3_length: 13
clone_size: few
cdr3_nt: TGTGCCATCAGTGAAACCCGGGACTTCGAGCAGTATTTT
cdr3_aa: CAISETRDFEQYF

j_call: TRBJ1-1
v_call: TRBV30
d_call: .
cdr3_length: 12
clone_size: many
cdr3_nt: TGTGCCTGGGACCGGGGGGCCACTGAAGCTTTCTTT
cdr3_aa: CAWDRGATEAFF

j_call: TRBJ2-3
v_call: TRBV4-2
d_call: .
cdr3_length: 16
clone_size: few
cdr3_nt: TGTGCCAGCAGCCCGGGCGGGGCTTTTAGCACAGATACGCAGTATTTT
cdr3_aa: CASSPGGAFSTDTQYF

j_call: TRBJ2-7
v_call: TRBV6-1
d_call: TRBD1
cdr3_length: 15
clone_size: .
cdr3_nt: TGTGCCAGCAGTGAAGCGGACAGGGGTCCCTACGAGCAGTACTTC
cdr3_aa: CASSEADRGPYEQYF

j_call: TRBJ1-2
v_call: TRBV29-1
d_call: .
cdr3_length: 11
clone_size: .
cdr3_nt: TGCAGCGTTCTTCTAGGGTATGGCTACACCTTC
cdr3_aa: CSVLLGYGYTF

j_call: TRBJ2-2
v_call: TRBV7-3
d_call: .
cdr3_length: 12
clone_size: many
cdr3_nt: TGTGCCAGCAGCTCCCCGCCCGGGGAGCTGTTTTTT
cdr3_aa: CASSSPPGELFF

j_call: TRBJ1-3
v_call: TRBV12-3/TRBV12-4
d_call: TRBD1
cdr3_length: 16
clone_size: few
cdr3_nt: TGTGCCAGCAACTTCGACAGGGGCCCCTCTGGAAACACCATATATTTT
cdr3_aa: CASNFDRGPSGNTIYF

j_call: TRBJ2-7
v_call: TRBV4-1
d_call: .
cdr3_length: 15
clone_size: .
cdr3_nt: TGCGCCAGCAGCCCGCGAAGGTCCCAGGTGTACGAGCAGTACTTC
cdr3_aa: CASSPRRSQVYEQYF

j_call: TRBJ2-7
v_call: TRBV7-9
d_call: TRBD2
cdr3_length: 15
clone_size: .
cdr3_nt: TGTGCCAGCAGCGGATGGGACTACCCAGGAGGGGAGCAGTACTTC
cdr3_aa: CASSGWDYPGGEQYF

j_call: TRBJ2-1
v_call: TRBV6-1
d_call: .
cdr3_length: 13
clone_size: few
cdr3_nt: TGTGCCAGCAGGGTAATAGGAATTGGGGAGCAGTTCTTC
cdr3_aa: CASRVIGIGEQFF

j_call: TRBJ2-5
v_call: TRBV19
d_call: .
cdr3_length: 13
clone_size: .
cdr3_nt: TGTGCCAGTAGTATCGGAGTACAAGAGACCCAGTACTTC
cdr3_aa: CASSIGVQETQYF

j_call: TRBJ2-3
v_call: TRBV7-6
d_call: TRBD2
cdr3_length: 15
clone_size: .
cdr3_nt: TGTGCCAGCAGCCGGGGGGGGCTTAGCACAGATACGCAGTATTTT
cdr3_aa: CASSRGGLSTDTQYF

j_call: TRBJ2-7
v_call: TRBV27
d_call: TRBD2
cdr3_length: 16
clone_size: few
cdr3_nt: TGTGCCAGCAGTGACCTTTCTAGCGGGAGCTCCTACGAGCAGTACTTC
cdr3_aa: CASSDLSSGSSYEQYF